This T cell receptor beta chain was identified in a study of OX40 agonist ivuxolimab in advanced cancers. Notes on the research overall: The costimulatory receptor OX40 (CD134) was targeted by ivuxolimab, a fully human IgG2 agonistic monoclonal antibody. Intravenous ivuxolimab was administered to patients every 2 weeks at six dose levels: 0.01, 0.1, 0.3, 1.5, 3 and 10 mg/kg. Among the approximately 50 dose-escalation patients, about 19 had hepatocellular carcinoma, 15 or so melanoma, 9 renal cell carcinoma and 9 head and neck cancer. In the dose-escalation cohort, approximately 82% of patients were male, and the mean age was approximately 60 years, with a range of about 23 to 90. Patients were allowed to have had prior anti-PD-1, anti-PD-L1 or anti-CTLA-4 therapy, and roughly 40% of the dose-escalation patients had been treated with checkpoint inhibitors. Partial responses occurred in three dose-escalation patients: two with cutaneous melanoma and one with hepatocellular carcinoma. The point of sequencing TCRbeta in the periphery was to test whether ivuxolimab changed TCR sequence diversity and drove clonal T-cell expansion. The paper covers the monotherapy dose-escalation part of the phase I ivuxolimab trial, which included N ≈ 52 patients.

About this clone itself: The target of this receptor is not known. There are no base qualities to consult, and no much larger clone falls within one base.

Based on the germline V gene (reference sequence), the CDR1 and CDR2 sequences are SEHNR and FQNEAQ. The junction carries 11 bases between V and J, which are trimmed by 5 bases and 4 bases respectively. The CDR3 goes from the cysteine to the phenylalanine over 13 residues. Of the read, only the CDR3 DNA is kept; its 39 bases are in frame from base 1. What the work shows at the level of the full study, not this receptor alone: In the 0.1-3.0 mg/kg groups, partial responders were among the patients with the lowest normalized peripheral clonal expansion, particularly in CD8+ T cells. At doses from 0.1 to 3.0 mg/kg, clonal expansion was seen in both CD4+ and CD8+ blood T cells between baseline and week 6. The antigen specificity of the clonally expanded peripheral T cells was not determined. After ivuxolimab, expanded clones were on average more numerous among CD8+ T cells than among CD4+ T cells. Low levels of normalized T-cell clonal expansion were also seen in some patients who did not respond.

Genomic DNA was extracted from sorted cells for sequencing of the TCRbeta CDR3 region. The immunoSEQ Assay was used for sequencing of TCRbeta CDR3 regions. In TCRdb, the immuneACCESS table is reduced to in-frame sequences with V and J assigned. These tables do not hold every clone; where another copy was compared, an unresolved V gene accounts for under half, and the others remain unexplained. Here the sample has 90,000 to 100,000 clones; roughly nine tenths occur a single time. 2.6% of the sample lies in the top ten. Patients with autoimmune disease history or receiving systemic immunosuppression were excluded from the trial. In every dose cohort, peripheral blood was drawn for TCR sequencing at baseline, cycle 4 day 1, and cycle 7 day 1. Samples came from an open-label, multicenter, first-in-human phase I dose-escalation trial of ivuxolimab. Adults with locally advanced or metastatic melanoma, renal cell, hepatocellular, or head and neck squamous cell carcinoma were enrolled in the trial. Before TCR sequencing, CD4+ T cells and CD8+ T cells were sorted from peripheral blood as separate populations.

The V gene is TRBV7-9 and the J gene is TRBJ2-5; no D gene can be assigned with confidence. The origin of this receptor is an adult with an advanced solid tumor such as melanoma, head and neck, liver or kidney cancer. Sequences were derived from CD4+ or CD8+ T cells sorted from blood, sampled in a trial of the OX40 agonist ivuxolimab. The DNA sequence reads TGTGCCAGCAGCCCCATGTCAGGAGAGACCCAGTACTTC. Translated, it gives CASSPMSGETQYF.